The next 8 T cell receptor beta chains were all read from a single sample in a study of blood T cell repertoires in COVID-19. Data came from immunoSEQ multiplex PCR; TCRdb stores just in-frame clones and leaves some out. The profile shows almost 350,000 clones, about 92% of them singletons. Sequencing was done on a sample of peripheral blood. The receptors come from a woman aged 60-75 years with COVID-19, enrolled during active disease.

The rearrangement joins TRBV5-1 to TRBJ2-3; possible D gene TRBD1, 7 bases. Germline CDR1 is SGHRS and CDR2 is YFSETQ. There are 15 residues in the CDR3. V was cut by 10 bases and J by 0 bases, with 18 bases left in between. The CDR3 is CAPGGTVSSTDTQYF. In nucleotides, the CDR3 is TGCGCCCCTGGAGGGACAGTATCTAGCACAGATACGCAGTATTTT. The full variable domain, in which reference TRBV5-1 and TRBJ2-3 provide the parts outside the CDR3, is KAGVTQTPRYLIKTRGQQVTLSCSPISGHRSVSWYQQTPGQGLQFLFEYFSETQRNKGNFPGRFSGRQFSNSRSEMNVSTLELGDSALYLCAPGGTVSSTDTQYFGPGTRLTVL.

J is TRBJ2-7 and V is TRBV5-4, with D maybe TRBD1 (6 bases). Trimming left V 5 bases short and J 1 base short, with 13 bases between. The CDR3 contains 14 residues. In germline, CDR1 is SGHNT, CDR2 YYREEE (reference sequence). As DNA, the CDR3 is TGTGCCAGCAGGCCGAATGGACAGTCCTACGAGCAGTACTTC. Translated, it gives CASRPNGQSYEQYF. Drawing the rest from reference TRBV5-4 and TRBJ2-7, the complete variable domain is ETGVTQSPTHLIKTRGQQVTLRCSSQSGHNTVSWYQQALGQGPQFIFQYYREEENGRGNFPPRFSGLQFPNYSSELNVNALELDDSALYLCASRPNGQSYEQYFGPGTRLTVT.

The J gene is TRBJ2-5, the V gene TRBV4-2; 10 bases align to TRBD1. The CDR3 is 15 amino acids. Unmatched junction bases numbered 5, after V lost 4 bases and J lost 3 bases. Germline lookup yields CDR1 LGHNA and CDR2 YNFKEQ. CDR3 region: CASSRPGTGEETQYF. As DNA, the CDR3 is TGTGCCAGCAGCCGCCCCGGGACAGGGGAAGAGACCCAGTACTTC.

This clone was found once. The chain has TRBV18 and TRBJ1-3; D gene ambiguous. In germline, CDR1 is KGHSH, CDR2 LQKENI. Trimming pared 8 bases from V and 1 base from J, leaving 21 bases between. This CDR3 comprises 17 residues. This chain's CDR3 is CASTTIQTRRSGNTIYF. Here the CDR3 DNA reads TGTGCCAGCACTACCATCCAGACTAGGCGATCTGGAAACACCATATATTTT.

This chain connects TRBV7-2 to TRBJ1-2; 11 bases align to TRBD1. Germline lookup yields CDR1 SGHTA and CDR2 FQGNSA. The CDR3 is 16 amino acids. With 3 bases clipped from V and 3 bases from J, the junction kept 6 bases outside the gene matches. This CDR3 reads CASSFPGGQGDYGYTF. CDR3 DNA: TGTGCCAGCAGCTTTCCCGGGGGACAGGGGGACTATGGCTACACCTTC.

This clone was counted between two and nine times. One junction end disagrees with the germline gene, perhaps due to a read error. The V and J genes are TRBV6-6 and TRBJ1-5; 12 nucleotides match TRBD1. This CDR3 is built from 14 residues. Germline CDR1 and CDR2: MNHNY and SVGAGI (reference sequence). This CDR3 reads CASSGTGGKQPQHF. CDR3 DNA: TGTGCCAGCAGCGGGACAGGGGGCAAGCAGCCCCAGCATTTT.

The chain uses TRBV19 and TRBJ2-1; weak D call: TRBD2 (6 bases). CDR1 is LNHDA, CDR2 SQIVND, per germline (reference sequence). V lost 2 bases and J lost 4, with 15 bases in between. The CDR3 runs 16 residues. This CDR3 reads CASSIKSGGKYNEQFF. The CDR3 nucleotides read TGTGCCAGTAGTATAAAGAGTGGGGGGAAATACAATGAGCAGTTCTTC.

This chain uses TRBV24-1 with TRBJ1-2; 8 positions match TRBD1. This CDR3 has 16 amino acids. Germline assignment: CDR1 KGHDR and CDR2 SFDVKD. Trimming cost V 4 bases and J 4 bases; bases outside gene matches: 10. This chain's CDR3 is CATSDPRTGTSYGYTF. The CDR3 DNA follows: TGTGCCACCAGTGACCCCCGGACAGGGACGAGCTATGGCTACACCTTC.